These 21 T cell receptor beta chains were all obtained from the same sample, sequenced in a study of shared clonotypes between healthy human individuals (dated by TCRdb to the early 2020s). Libraries were built with the immunoSEQ multiplex PCR assay. Drawn from immuneACCESS, this table holds only the in-frame rearrangements with V and J called that TCRdb kept. Clones are partly lost; checked studies trace under half to an unresolved V gene and leave the rest unexplained. The sample table records millions of clones; about 92% of these occur just once. Over 0.12% of the sample goes to the ten largest clones. Sequenced input: naive CD4+ T cells sorted from blood. The cell subset or site label of this sample denotes: CD45RA+ positively selected. The receptors originated from a man in his late teens or twenties in good health.

J is TRBJ2-7 and V is TRBV6-6; 9 bases line up with TRBD2. The V gene end was trimmed by 6 bases and the J gene end by 4 bases; junction bases not matched to a gene: 7. The CDR3 loop spans 14 amino acids. The V gene's germline CDR1 is MNHNY and CDR2 SVGAGI (reference sequence). In DNA, the CDR3 is TGTGCCAGCAGACAAGGGACTAGCCGGTACGAGCAGTACTTC. This gives the protein CASRQGTSRYEQYF.

The chain combines TRBV5-1 with TRBJ2-3; 7 nucleotides line up with TRBD1. This CDR3 comprises 14 residues. Germline values: CDR1 SGHRS, CDR2 YFSETQ. V trimming: 4 bases; J trimming: 5 bases; junction bases outside the gene matches: 7. The CDR3 DNA is TGCGCCAGCAGCGCCCCGTCAGGGGGAGATACGCAGTATTTT. Translation: CASSAPSGGDTQYF.

The V call is TRBV9, the J call TRBJ2-5, with D perhaps TRBD1 (5 bases). CDR3 length: 13 residues. V gave up 4 bases and J gave up 2 bases, with 9 bases separating them. Per the germline V gene, CDR1 is SGDLS and CDR2 is YYNGEE. CDR3 amino acids: CASSPDRQETQYF. CDR3 nucleotides: TGTGCCAGCAGCCCAGACAGACAAGAGACCCAGTACTTC.

For the CDR3, the DNA is TGTGCCAGCAGCCCAGGGACCGAGCAGTACTTC. It encodes CASSPGTEQYF. This chain uses TRBV11-2 with TRBJ2-7; D might be TRBD1 or TRBD2, each matching 5 bases. The CDR3 is made up of 11 amino acids. V lost 5 bases to trimming and J lost 6 bases, with 8 bases between them. In germline, CDR1 is SGHAT, CDR2 FQNNGV. Together with reference TRBV11-2 and TRBJ2-7, the CDR3 gives the full variable domain: EAGVAQSPRYKIIEKRQSVAFWCNPISGHATLYWYQQILGQGPKLLIQFQNNGVVDDSQLPKDRFSAERLKGVDSTLKIQPAKLEDSAVYLCASSPGTEQYFGPGTRLTVT.

The chain recombines TRBV6-1 with TRBJ2-5; TRBD2 agrees at 10 bases. Germline CDR1 is MNHNS and CDR2 is SASEGT. V dropped 0 bases and J dropped 7; count of bases not matched to a gene: 11. The CDR3 covers 17 residues. The DNA for the CDR3 is TGTGCCAGCAGTGAAGCCATAGCGGGGGGCCCGTTTGGGACCCAGTACTTC. This translates into CASSEAIAGGPFGTQYF.

This chain uses TRBV5-1 with TRBJ2-3, with 9 bases lining up with TRBD2. The CDR3 contains 15 residues. V was clipped by 4 bases and J by 3 bases; unmatched bases: 6. CDR1 and CDR2 (germline): SGHRS, YFSETQ. For the CDR3, the DNA is TGCGCCAGCAGCGATAGCGGGAGTACGACAGATACGCAGTATTTT. Its translation: CASSDSGSTTDTQYF. Full variable domain (outside the CDR3, taken from reference TRBV5-1 and TRBJ2-3): KAGVTQTPRYLIKTRGQQVTLSCSPISGHRSVSWYQQTPGQGLQFLFEYFSETQRNKGNFPGRFSGRQFSNSRSEMNVSTLELGDSALYLCASSDSGSTTDTQYFGPGTRLTVL.

The table lists this clone with a few counts. The chain carries TRBV7-2 and TRBJ2-2, with D perhaps assigned TRBD1 or TRBD2 (6 bases each). Trimming shortened V by 11 bases and J by 6 bases, and 19 bases separated the two germline ends. Germline V gene lookup returns CDR1 SGHTA and CDR2 FQGNSA. The length of the CDR3 is 14 residues. The CDR3 DNA reads TGTGCCTCCCATTGGGGGGCATTGGCCGGGGAGCTGTTTTTT. This gives the protein CASHWGALAGELFF.

The rearrangement uses TRBV29-1 and TRBJ1-1, with a weak D call TRBD1 (5 bases). The germline gives CDR1 SQVTM, CDR2 ANQGSEA. V was trimmed by 4 bases and J by 0 bases, leaving 12 bases between them. CDR3 length equals 14 residues. The CDR3 DNA is TGCAGCGTTGCTGGACACTTCATGAACACTGAAGCTTTCTTT. This sequence encodes CSVAGHFMNTEAFF.

The chain links TRBV28 to TRBJ1-1; the D gene is possibly TRBD1 (6 bases). Per the germline V gene, CDR1 is MDHEN and CDR2 is SYDVKM. This CDR3 comprises 11 residues. The V gene lost 10 bases and the J gene lost 4 bases, with 10 bases spanning the gap. CDR3 bases: TGTGCCACCCGGACAGCCACTGAAGCTTTCTTT. Its protein is CATRTATEAFF.

This clone showed up just a few times. This rearrangement joins TRBV5-1 to TRBJ1-4; the match to TRBD1 covers 7 bases. Losses at the gene ends were 5 bases for V and 0 bases for J; bases not matched to a gene: 4. The CDR3 runs to 15 residues. Germline CDR1 and CDR2: SGHRS and YFSETQ. CDR3 bases: TGCGCCAGCAGGAGGGACAGCTCAACTAATGAAAAACTGTTTTTT. Translation gives CASRRDSSTNEKLFF.

The genes are TRBV11-2 and TRBJ2-5; D is ambiguous. Germline V CDR1 and CDR2: SGHAT, FQNNGV. This CDR3 spans 15 amino acids. V lost 1 base and J 1 base, leaving 10 bases between the germline ends. CDR3 coding DNA: TGTGCCAGCAGCTTAGTTGTGGGATTCCAAGAGACCCAGTACTTC. As protein: CASSLVVGFQETQYF.

The rearrangement joins TRBV5-1 to TRBJ2-5, with D perhaps being TRBD1 or TRBD2 (7 bases each). Germline V gives CDR1 SGHRS, CDR2 YFSETQ. The length of the CDR3 is 16 residues. The V and J ends lost 4 bases and 3 bases respectively, with 19 bases between them. The CDR3 nucleotides are TGCGCCAGCAGCAGACTGACAGGGAGCGGGAAAGAGACCCAGTACTTC. This encodes CASSRLTGSGKETQYF.

The chain has TRBV25-1 and TRBJ2-1; 9 bases line up with TRBD2. With V trimmed by 4 bases and J by 9 bases, 4 bases remained unmatched. Germline CDR1 reads MGHDK; CDR2 reads SYGVNS. This CDR3 is 13 amino acids long. The CDR3 sequence is CASSVGTSPEQFF. The CDR3 DNA follows: TGTGCCAGCAGTGTTGGGACTAGCCCTGAGCAGTTCTTC.

The V and J genes are TRBV11-2 and TRBJ1-2; D gene uncertain. Trimming took off 2 bases at V and 4 bases at J, with 8 bases between the two ends. This CDR3 is built from 13 residues. CDR1 and CDR2 (germline): SGHAT, FQNNGV. As DNA, the CDR3 is TGTGCCAGCAGCTTATCCGGCCCCTATGGCTACACCTTC. Protein sequence: CASSLSGPYGYTF. Using reference TRBV11-2 and TRBJ1-2 for the parts outside the CDR3, the full variable domain is EAGVAQSPRYKIIEKRQSVAFWCNPISGHATLYWYQQILGQGPKLLIQFQNNGVVDDSQLPKDRFSAERLKGVDSTLKIQPAKLEDSAVYLCASSLSGPYGYTFGSGTRLTVV.

The chain recombines TRBV5-1 with TRBJ2-5; D might be TRBD2 (7 bases). V lost 2 bases to trimming and J lost 5 bases, with 13 bases between them. Germline V gene lookup returns CDR1 SGHRS and CDR2 YFSETQ. This CDR3 has 14 amino acids. The CDR3, as DNA: TGCGCCAGCAGCTTCGGGGGGCCAGGTGAGACCCAGTACTTC. This codes for CASSFGGPGETQYF.

The genes are TRBV21-1 and TRBJ1-5. TRBV21-1 represents a pseudogene. The CDR3 consists of 12 residues. CDR3 sequence (DNA): TGTGCCAGCAGCAAAGGAGGACAGCCCCAGCATTTT. This codes for CASSKGGQPQHF.

V and J are TRBV11-2 and TRBJ2-3, with D possibly TRBD2 on 5 matching bases. Germline V gene sequence: CDR1 SGHAT, CDR2 FQNNGV. The length of the CDR3 is 15 residues. Trimming took off 1 base at V and 4 bases at J, with 12 bases between the two ends. CDR3 coding DNA: TGTGCCAGCAGCTTAGGAGGTCTAGCTTCAGATACGCAGTATTTT. This gives the protein CASSLGGLASDTQYF.

The V gene is TRBV9, the J gene TRBJ2-5; TRBD2 aligns across 10 bases. The CDR3 runs 16 residues. V lost 0 bases, J lost 7 bases, and 9 bases stayed unmatched. Germline-derived CDR1 and CDR2 are SGDLS and YYNGEE. The CDR3 coding sequence is TGTGCCAGCAGCGTAGGAGACCAGCGGGGGGGGTCGACCCAGTACTTC. It translates to CASSVGDQRGGSTQYF. The full variable domain, in which reference TRBV9 and TRBJ2-5 provide the parts outside the CDR3, is DSGVTQTPKHLITATGQRVTLRCSPRSGDLSVYWYQQSLDQGLQFLIQYYNGEERAKGNILERFSAQQFPDLHSELNLSSLELGDSALYFCASSVGDQRGGSTQYFGPGTRLLVL.

This clone was counted between two and nine times. The rearrangement uses TRBV18 and TRBJ1-2; 10 bases are a match to TRBD1. V gave up 3 bases and J gave up 8 bases; unmatched junction bases: 9. The CDR3 has 15 amino acids. The germline gives CDR1 KGHSH, CDR2 LQKENI. For the CDR3, the DNA is TGTGCCAGCTCACCTCCGGGACAGGGGCGTTGGGGCTACACCTTC. It translates to CASSPPGQGRWGYTF.

The CDR3 DNA is TGCGCCAGCAGCGCCAGGGGTGCCGGAAACACCATATATTTT. Translated: CASSARGAGNTIYF. The V call is TRBV5-1, the J call TRBJ1-3, with TRBD1 as a possible D gene (6 bases). Trimming shortened V by 4 bases and J by 4 bases, and 12 bases separated the two germline ends. The germline V gene encodes CDR1 SGHRS and CDR2 YFSETQ. The CDR3 is made up of 14 amino acids.

For this clone: The same CDR3 can be traced to other DNA sequences in this sample. The chain links TRBV5-1 to TRBJ1-2, with D perhaps TRBD1 (5 bases). The CDR3 contains 13 residues. Germline values: CDR1 SGHRS, CDR2 YFSETQ. V was shortened by 0 bases and J by 8 bases, with 11 bases between the two germline ends. Written as DNA, the CDR3 is TGCGCCAGCAGCTTGGGGCAGGGAGGGGGCTACACCTTC. Protein: CASSLGQGGGYTF.